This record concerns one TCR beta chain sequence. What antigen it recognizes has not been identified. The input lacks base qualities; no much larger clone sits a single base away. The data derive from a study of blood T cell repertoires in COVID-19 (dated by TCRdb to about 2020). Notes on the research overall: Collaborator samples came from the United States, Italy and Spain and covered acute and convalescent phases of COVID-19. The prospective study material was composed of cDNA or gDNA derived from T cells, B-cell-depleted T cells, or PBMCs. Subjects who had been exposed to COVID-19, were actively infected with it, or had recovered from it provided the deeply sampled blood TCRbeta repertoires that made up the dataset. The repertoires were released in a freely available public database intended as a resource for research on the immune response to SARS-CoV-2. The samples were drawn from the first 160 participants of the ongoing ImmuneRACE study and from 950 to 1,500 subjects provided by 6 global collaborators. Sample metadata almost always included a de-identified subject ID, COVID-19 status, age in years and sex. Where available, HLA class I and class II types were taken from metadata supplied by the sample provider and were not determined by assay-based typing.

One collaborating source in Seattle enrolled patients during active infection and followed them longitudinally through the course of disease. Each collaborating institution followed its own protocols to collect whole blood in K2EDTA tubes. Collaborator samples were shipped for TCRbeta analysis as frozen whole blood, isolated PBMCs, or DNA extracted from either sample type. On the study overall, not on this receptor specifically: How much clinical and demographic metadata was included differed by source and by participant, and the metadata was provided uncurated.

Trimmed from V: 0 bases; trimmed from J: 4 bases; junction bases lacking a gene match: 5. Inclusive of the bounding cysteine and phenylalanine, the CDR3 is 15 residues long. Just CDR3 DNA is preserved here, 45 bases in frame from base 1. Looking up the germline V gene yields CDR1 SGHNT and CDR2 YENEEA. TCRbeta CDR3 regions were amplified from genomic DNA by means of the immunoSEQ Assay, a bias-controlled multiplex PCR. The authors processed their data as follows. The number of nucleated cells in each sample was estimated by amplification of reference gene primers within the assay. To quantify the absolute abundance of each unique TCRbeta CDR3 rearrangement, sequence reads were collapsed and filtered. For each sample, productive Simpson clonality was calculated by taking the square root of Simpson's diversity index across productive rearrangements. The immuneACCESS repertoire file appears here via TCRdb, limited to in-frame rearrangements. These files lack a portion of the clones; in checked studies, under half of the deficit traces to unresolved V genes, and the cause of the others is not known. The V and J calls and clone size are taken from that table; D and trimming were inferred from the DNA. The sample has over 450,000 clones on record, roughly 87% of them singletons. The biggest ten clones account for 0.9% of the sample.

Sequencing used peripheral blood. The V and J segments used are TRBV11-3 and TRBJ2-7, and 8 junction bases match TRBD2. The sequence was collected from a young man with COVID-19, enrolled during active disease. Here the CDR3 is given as CASSLEGGGSYEQYF. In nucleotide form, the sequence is TGTGCCAGCAGCTTAGAAGGCGGGGGGTCGTACGAGCAGTACTTC.